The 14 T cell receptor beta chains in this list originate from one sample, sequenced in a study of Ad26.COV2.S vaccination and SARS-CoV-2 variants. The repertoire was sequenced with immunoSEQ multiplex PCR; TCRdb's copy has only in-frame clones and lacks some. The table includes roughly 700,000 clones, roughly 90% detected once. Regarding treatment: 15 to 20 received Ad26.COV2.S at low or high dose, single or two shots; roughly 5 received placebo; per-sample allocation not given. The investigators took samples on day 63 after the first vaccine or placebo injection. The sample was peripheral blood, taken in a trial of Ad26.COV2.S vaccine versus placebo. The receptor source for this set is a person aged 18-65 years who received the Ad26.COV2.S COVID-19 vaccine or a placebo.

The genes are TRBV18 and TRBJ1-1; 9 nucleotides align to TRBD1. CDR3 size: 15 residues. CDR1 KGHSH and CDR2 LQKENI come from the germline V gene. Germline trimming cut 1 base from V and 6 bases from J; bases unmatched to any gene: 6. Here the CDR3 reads CASSPRTGGEAEAFF. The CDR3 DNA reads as TGTGCCAGCTCACCACGCACAGGGGGCGAGGCTGAAGCTTTCTTT.

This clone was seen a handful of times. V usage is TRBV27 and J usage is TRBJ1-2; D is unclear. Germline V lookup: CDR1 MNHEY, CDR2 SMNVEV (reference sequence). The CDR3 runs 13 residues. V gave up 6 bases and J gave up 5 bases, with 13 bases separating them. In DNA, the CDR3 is TGTGCCAGCAGCTCAACAGTACAATATGGCTACACCTTC. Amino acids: CASSSTVQYGYTF.

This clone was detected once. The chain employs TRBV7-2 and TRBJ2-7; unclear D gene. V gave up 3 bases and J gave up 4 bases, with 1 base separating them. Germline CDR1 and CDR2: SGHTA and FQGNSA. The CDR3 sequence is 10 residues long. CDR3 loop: CASSFYEQYF. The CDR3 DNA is TGTGCCAGCAGCTTTTACGAGCAGTACTTC.

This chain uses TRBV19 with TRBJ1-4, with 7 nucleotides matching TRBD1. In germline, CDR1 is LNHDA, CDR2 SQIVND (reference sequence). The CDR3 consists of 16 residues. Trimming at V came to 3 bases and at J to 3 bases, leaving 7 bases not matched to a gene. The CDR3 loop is CASSMAGGEANEKLFF. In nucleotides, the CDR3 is TGTGCCAGTAGTATGGCAGGGGGAGAGGCTAATGAAAAACTGTTTTTT.

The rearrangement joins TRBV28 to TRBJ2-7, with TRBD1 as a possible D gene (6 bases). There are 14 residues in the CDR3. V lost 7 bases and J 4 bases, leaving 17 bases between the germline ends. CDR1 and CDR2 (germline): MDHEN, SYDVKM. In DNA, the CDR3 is TGTGCCAGCACCATGACAGGACTCCATTACGAGCAGTACTTC. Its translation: CASTMTGLHYEQYF.

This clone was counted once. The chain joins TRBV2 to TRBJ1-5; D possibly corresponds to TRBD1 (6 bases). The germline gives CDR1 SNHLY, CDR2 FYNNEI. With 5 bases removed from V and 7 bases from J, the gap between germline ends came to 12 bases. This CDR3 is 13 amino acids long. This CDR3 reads CASSSGQYQPQHF. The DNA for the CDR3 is TGTGCCAGCAGTTCCGGACAGTACCAGCCCCAGCATTTT.

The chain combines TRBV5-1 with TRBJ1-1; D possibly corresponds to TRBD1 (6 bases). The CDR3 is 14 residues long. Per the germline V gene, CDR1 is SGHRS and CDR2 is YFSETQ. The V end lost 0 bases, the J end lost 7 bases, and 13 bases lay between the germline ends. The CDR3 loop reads CASSLVSGAFEAFF. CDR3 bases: TGCGCCAGCAGCTTGGTGTCGGGGGCGTTTGAAGCTTTCTTT.

The CDR3 sequence: CASSQDPSYEQYF. DNA of the CDR3: TGTGCCAGCAGCCAAGATCCGTCCTACGAGCAGTACTTC. The gene calls are TRBV3-1 (or the pseudogene TRBV3-2) and TRBJ2-7; no reliable D call. Germline V gene lookup returns CDR1 LGHDT and CDR2 YNNKEL (reference sequence). V was pared by 0 bases and J by 1 base, with 4 bases between. The CDR3 has 13 residues.

In DNA, the CDR3 is TGTGCCAGCAGTAACCCGGGACTGAGCACAGATACGCAGTATTTT. Protein sequence: CASSNPGLSTDTQYF. The chain employs TRBV2 and TRBJ2-3; TRBD2 might be the D (6 bases). The germline CDR1 and CDR2 sequences are SNHLY and FYNNEI. V lost 5 bases and J 0 bases, leaving 12 bases between the germline ends. This CDR3 contains 15 residues.

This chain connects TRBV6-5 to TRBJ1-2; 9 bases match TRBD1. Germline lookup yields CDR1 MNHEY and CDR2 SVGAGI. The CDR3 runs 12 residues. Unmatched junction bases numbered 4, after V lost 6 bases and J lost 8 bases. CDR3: CASRRGTGGYTF. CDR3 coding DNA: TGTGCCAGCAGACGCGGGACAGGGGGCTACACCTTC.

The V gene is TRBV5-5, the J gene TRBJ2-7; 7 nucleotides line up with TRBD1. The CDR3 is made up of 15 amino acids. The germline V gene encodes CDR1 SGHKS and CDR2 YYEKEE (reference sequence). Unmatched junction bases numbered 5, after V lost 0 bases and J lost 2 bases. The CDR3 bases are TGTGCCAGCAGCTTGGAAGGGGGCCATGCCTACGAGCAGTACTTC. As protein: CASSLEGGHAYEQYF.

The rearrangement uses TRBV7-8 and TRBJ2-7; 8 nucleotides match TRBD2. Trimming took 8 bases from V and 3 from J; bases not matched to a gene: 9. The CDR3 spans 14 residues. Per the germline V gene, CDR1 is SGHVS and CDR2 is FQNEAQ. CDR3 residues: CASQSPGLVYEQYF. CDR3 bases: TGTGCCAGCCAAAGCCCGGGACTAGTCTACGAGCAGTACTTC.

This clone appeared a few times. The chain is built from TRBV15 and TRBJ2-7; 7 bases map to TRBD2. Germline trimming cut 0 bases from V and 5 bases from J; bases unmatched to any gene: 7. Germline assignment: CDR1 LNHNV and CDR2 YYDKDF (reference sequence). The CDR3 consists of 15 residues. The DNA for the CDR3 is TGTGCCACCAGCAGAGAGAGGGAGGGTTTCGACGAGCAGTACTTC. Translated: CATSREREGFDEQYF.

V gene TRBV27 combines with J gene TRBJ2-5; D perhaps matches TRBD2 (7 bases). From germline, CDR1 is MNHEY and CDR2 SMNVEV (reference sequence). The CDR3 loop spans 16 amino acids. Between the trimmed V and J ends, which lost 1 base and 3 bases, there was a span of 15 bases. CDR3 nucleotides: TGTGCCAGCAGTTTATGGGCGGGGGCCCGCGAAGAGACCCAGTACTTC. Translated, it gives CASSLWAGAREETQYF.